The present T cell receptor (beta chain) was sequenced within a study of Ad26.COV2.S vaccination and SARS-CoV-2 variants. Libraries were prepared by immunoSEQ multiplex PCR; TCRdb keeps only in-frame clonotypes and omits some of them. The table shows 380,000 or so clones, with 86% occurring only once. Losses at the gene ends were 0 bases for V and 13 bases for J; bases not matched to a gene: 8. Germline CDR1 reads LGHNA; CDR2 reads YSLEER. The CDR3 contains 15 residues. Treatment reported: around 19 received Ad26.COV2.S at low or high dose, single or two shots; about 5 received placebo; per-sample allocation not given. Following the first vaccine or placebo injection, samples were taken on day 63.

The input for sequencing was peripheral blood, taken in a trial of Ad26.COV2.S vaccine versus placebo. The chain joins TRBV4-3 to TRBJ1-6, with 8 nucleotides matching TRBD1. The TCR originated in a person between 18 and 59 years old who received the Ad26.COV2.S COVID-19 vaccine or a placebo. CDR3 sequence reads: CASSQDQGTGSPLHF. CDR3 DNA: TGCGCCAGCAGCCAAGATCAGGGGACAGGCTCCCCCCTCCACTTT.